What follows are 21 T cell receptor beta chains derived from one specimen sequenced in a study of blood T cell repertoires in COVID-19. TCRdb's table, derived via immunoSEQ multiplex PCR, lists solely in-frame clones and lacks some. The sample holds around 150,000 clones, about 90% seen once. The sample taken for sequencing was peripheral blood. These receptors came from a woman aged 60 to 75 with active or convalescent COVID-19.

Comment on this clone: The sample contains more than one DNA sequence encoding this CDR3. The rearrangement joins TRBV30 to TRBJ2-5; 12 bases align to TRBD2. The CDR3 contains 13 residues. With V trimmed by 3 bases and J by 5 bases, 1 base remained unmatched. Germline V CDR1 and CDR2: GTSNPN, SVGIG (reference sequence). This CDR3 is CAWSLAGGETQYF. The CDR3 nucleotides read TGTGCCTGGAGCCTAGCGGGGGGGGAGACCCAGTACTTC. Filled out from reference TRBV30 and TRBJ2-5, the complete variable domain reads SQTIHQWPATLVQPVGSPLSLECTVEGTSNPNLYWYRQAAGRGLQLLFYSVGIGQISSEVPQNLSASRPQDRQFILSSKKLLLSDSGFYLCAWSLAGGETQYFGPGTRLLVL.

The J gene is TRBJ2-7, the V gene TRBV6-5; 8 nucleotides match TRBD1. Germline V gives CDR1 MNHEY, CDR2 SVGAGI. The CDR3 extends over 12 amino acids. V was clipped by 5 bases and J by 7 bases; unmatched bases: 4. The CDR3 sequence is CASSPGGWEQYF. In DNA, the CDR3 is TGTGCCAGCAGTCCAGGGGGCTGGGAGCAGTACTTC.

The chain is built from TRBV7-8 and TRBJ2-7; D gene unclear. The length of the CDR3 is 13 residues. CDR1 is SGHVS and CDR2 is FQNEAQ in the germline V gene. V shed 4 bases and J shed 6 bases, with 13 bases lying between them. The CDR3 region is CASSSAAGPEQYF. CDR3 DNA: TGTGCCAGCAGCTCCGCAGCAGGCCCCGAGCAGTACTTC.

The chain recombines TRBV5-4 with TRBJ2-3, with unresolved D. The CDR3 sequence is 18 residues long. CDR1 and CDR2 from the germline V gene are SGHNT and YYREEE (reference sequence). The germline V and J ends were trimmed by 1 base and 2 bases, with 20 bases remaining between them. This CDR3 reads CASSLNSVVNWYTDTQYF. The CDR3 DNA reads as TGTGCCAGCAGCTTGAATTCGGTCGTGAACTGGTACACAGATACGCAGTATTTT.

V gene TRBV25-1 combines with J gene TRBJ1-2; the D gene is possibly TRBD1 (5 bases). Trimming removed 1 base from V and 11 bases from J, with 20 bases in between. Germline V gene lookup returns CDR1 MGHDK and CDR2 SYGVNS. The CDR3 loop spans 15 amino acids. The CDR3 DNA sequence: TGTGCCAGCAGTGAATGGGGCCTTGATAGGTTCGGATACACCTTC. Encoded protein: CASSEWGLDRFGYTF.

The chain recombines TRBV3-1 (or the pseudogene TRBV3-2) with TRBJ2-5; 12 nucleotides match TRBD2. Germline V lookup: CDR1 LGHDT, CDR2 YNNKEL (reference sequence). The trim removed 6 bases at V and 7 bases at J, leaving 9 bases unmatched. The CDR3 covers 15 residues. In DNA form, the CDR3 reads TGTGCCAGCAGGTCGACTAGCGGGGGCCCGCGGACCCAGTACTTC. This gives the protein CASRSTSGGPRTQYF.

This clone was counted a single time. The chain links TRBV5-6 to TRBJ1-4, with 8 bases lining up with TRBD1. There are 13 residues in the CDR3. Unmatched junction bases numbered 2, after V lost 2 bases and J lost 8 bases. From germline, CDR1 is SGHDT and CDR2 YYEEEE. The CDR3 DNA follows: TGTGCCAGCAGCTTCAGGGGGCGGGAAAAACTGTTTTTT. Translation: CASSFRGREKLFF.

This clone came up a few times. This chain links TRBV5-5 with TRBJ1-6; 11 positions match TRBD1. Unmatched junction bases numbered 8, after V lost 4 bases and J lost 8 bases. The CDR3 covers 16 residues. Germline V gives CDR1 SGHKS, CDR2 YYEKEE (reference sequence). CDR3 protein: CASSIYGTGGDSPLHF. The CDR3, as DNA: TGTGCCAGCAGCATCTACGGGACAGGGGGAGATTCACCCCTCCACTTT.

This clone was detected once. In DNA, the CDR3 is TGCGCCAGCAGCTTGGCCTCTCCCGGGGCCAACGTCCTGACTTTC. This encodes CASSLASPGANVLTF. This chain links TRBV5-1 with TRBJ2-6; no definite D call. The germline V gene encodes CDR1 SGHRS and CDR2 YFSETQ. V was trimmed by 0 bases and J by 4 bases, leaving 8 bases between them. The CDR3 runs 15 residues.

The CDR3 sequence: CASSMDSTSSTDTQYF. The CDR3 nucleotides are TGTGCCAGTAGTATGGACTCTACCTCTAGCACAGATACGCAGTATTTT. V is TRBV19 and J is TRBJ2-3; D is perhaps TRBD2 (5 bases). V lost 3 bases to trimming and J lost 0 bases, with 13 bases between them. Germline V gene sequence: CDR1 LNHDA, CDR2 SQIVND (reference sequence). The length of the CDR3 is 16 residues. The full variable domain, its missing parts supplied by reference TRBV19 and TRBJ2-3, is DGGITQSPKYLFRKEGQNVTLSCEQNLNHDAMYWYRQDPGQGLRLIYYSQIVNDFQKGDIAEGYSVSREKKESFPLTVTSAQKNPTAFYLCASSMDSTSSTDTQYFGPGTRLTVL.

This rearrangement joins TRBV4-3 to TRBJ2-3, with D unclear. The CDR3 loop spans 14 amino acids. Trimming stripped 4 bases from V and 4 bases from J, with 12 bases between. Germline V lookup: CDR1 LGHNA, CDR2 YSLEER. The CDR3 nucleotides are TGCGCCAGCAGCCGTGATGAGTTATCAGATACGCAGTATTTT. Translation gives CASSRDELSDTQYF.

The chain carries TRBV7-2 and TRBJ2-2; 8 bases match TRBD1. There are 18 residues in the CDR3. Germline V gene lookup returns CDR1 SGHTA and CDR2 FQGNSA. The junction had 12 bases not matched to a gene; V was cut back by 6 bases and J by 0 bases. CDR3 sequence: CASSLVALQGANTGELFF. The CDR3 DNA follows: TGTGCCAGCAGTCTAGTGGCATTACAGGGGGCGAACACCGGGGAGCTGTTTTTT.

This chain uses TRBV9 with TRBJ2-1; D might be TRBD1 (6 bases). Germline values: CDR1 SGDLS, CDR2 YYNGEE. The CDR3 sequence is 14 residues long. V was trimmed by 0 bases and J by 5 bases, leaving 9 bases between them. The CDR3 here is CASSVGTVNNEQFF. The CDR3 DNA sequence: TGTGCCAGCAGCGTAGGGACAGTTAACAATGAGCAGTTCTTC.

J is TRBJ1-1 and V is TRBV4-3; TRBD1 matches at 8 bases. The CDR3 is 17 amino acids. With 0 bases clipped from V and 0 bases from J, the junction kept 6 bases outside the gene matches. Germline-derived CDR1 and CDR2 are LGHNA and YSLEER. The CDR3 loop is CASSQDFQGAMNTEAFF. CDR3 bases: TGCGCCAGCAGCCAAGATTTCCAGGGGGCTATGAACACTGAAGCTTTCTTT.

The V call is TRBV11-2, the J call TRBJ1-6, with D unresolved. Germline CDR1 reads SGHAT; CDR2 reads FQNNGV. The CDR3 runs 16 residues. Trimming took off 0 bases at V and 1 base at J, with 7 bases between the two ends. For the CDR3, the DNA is TGTGCCAGCAGCTTAGAGGGAGGGTCCTATAATTCACCCCTCCACTTT. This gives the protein CASSLEGGSYNSPLHF.

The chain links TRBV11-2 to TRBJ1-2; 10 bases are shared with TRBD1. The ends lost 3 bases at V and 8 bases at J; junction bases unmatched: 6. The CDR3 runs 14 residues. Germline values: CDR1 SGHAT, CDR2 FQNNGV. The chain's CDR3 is CASSLWDRGSGYTF. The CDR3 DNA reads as TGTGCCAGCAGCTTGTGGGACAGGGGATCCGGCTACACCTTC.

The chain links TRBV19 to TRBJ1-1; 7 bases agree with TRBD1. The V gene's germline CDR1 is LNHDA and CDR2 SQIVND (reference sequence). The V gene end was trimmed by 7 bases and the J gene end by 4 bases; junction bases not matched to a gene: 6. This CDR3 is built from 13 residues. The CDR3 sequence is CASNQGGGTEAFF. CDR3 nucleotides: TGTGCCAGTAACCAAGGGGGCGGCACTGAAGCTTTCTTT. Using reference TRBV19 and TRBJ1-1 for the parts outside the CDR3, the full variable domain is DGGITQSPKYLFRKEGQNVTLSCEQNLNHDAMYWYRQDPGQGLRLIYYSQIVNDFQKGDIAEGYSVSREKKESFPLTVTSAQKNPTAFYLCASNQGGGTEAFFGQGTRLTVV.

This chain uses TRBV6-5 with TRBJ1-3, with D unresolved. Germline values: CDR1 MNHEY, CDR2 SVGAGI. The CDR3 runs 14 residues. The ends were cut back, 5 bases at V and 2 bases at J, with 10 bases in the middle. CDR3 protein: CASSPPGAGNTIYF. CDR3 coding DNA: TGTGCCAGCAGTCCCCCAGGCGCTGGAAACACCATATATTTT.

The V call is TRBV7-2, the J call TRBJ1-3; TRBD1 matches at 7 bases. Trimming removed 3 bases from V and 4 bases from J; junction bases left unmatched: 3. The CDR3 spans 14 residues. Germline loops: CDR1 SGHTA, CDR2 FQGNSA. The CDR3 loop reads CASSFTGDGNTIYF. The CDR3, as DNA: TGTGCCAGCAGCTTCACAGGGGACGGAAACACCATATATTTT.

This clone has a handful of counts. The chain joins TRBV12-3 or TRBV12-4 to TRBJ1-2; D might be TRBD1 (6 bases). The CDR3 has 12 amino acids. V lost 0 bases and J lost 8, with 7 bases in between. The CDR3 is CASSLAGGGYTF. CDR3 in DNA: TGTGCCAGCAGTTTAGCAGGGGGAGGCTACACCTTC.

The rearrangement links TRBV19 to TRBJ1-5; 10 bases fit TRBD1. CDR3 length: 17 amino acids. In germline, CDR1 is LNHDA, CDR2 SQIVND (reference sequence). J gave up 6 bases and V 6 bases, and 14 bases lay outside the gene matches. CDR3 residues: CASSSGLRTGGGQPQHF. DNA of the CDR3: TGTGCCAGTAGCTCAGGCCTCCGGACAGGGGGAGGTCAGCCCCAGCATTTT.